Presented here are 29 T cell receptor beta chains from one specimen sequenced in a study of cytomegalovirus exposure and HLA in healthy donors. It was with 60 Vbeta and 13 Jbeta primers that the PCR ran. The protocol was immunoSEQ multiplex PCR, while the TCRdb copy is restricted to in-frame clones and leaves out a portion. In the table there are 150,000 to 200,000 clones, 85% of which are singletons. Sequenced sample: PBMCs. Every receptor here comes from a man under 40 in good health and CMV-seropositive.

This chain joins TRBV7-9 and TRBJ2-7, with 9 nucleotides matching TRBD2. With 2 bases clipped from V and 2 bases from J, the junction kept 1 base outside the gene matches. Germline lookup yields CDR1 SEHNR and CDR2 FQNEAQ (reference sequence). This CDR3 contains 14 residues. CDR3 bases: TGTGCCAGCAGCTTACTAGCGGGAACCTACGAGCAGTACTTC. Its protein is CASSLLAGTYEQYF.

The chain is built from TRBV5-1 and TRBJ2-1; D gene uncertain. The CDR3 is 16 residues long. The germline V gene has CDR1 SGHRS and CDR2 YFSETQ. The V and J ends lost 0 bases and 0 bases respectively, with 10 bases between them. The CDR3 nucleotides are TGCGCCAGCAGCTTGGGGGCAGTTTACTCCTACAATGAGCAGTTCTTC. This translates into CASSLGAVYSYNEQFF.

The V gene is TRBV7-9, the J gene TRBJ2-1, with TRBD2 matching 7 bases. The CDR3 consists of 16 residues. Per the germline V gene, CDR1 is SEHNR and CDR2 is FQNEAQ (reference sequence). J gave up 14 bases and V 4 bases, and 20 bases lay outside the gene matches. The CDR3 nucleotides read TGTGCCAGCAGCTCTGGTGGGACGGGAGGCCCCCCGGTTGAGTTCTTC. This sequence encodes CASSSGGTGGPPVEFF.

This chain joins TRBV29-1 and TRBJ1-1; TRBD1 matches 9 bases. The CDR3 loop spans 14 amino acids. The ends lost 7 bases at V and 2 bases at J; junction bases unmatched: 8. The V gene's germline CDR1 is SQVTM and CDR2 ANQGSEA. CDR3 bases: TGCAGCGCACACAGGGGGCCGGATAACACTGAAGCTTTCTTT. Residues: CSAHRGPDNTEAFF.

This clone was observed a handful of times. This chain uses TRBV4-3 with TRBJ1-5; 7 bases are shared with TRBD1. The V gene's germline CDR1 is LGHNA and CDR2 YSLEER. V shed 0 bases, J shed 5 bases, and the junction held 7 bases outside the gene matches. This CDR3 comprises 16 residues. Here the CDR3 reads CASSQDVTGRHQPQHF. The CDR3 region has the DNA TGCGCCAGCAGCCAAGATGTGACAGGGAGGCATCAGCCCCAGCATTTT.

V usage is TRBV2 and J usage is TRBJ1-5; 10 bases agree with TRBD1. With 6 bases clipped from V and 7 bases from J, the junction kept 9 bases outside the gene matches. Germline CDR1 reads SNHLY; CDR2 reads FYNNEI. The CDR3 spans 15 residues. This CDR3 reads CASRAEGTGEQPQHF. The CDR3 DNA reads TGTGCCAGCAGAGCCGAGGGGACAGGGGAACAGCCCCAGCATTTT.

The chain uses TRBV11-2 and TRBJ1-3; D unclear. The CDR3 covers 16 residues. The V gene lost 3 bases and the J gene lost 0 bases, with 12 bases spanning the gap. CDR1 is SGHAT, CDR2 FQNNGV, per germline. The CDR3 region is CASSFALLDSGNTIYF. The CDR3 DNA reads TGTGCCAGCAGCTTTGCTTTGCTAGACTCTGGAAACACCATATATTTT.

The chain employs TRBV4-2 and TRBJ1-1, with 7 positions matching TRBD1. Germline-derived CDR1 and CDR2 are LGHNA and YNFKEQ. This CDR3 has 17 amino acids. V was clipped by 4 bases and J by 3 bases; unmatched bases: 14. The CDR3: CASSPGGTIPRHTEAFF. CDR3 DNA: TGTGCCAGCAGCCCAGGGGGGACGATCCCGAGGCACACTGAAGCTTTCTTT.

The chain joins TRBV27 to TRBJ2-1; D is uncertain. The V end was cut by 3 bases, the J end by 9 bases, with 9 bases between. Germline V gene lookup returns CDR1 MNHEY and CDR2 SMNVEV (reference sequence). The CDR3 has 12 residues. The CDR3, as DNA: TGTGCCAGCAGTTTTATCGGGTCTGAGCAGTTCTTC. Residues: CASSFIGSEQFF.

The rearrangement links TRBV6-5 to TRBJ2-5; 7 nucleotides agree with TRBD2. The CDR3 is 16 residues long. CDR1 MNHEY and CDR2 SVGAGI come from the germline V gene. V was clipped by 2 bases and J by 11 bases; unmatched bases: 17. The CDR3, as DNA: TGTGCCAGCAGTTACGCCTTTCGGGGGACTACGGGAGAGCAGTACTTC. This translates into CASSYAFRGTTGEQYF.

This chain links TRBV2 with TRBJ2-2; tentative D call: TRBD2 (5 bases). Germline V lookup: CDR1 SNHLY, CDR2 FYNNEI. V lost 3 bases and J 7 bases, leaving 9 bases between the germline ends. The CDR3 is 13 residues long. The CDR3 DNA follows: TGTGCCAGCAGTGATCTCGAGGGCGGGGAGCTGTTTTTT. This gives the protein CASSDLEGGELFF.

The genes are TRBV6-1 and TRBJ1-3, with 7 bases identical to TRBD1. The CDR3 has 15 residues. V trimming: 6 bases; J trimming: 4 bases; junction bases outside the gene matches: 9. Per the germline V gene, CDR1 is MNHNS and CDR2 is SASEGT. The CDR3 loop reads CASRVQGSGGNTIYF. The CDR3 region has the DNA TGTGCCAGCAGGGTACAGGGGTCGGGAGGAAACACCATATATTTT.

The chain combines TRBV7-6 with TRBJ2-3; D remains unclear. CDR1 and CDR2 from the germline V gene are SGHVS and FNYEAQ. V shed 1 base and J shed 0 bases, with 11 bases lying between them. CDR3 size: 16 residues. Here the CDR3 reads CASSLEMVTSTDTQYF. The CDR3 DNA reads TGTGCCAGCAGCTTAGAGATGGTTACTAGCACAGATACGCAGTATTTT. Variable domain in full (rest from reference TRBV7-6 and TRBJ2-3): GAGVSQSPRYKVTKRGQDVALRCDPISGHVSLYWYRQALGQGPEFLTYFNYEAQQDKSGLPNDRFSAERPEGSISTLTIQRTEQRDSAMYRCASSLEMVTSTDTQYFGPGTRLTVL.

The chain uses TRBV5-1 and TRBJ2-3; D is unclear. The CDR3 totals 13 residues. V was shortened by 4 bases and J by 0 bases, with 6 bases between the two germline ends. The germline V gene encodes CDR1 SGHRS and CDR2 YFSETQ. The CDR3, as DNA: TGCGCCAGCAGCACCACTAGCACAGATACGCAGTATTTT. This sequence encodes CASSTTSTDTQYF.

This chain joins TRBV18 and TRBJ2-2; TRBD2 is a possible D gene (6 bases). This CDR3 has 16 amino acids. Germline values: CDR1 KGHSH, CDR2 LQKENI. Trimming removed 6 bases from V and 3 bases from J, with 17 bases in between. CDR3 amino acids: CASSPPTSPDTGELFF. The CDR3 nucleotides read TGTGCCAGCTCCCCTCCTACTAGCCCAGACACCGGGGAGCTGTTTTTT.

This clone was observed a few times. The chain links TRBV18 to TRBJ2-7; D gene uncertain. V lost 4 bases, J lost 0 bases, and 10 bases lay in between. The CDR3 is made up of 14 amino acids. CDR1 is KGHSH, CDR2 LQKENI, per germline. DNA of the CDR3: TGTGCCAGCTCACTCGTGCCAGACTCCTACGAGCAGTACTTC. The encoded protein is CASSLVPDSYEQYF. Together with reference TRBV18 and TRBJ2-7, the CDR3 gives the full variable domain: NAGVMQNPRHLVRRRGQEARLRCSPMKGHSHVYWYRQLPEEGLKFMVYLQKENIIDESGMPKERFSAEFPKEGPSILRIQQVVRGDSAAYFCASSLVPDSYEQYFGPGTRLTVT.

As DNA, the CDR3 is TGTGCCAGCAGCTCCCCCCGGAACGGGCAGGGGGCATACAATGAGCAGTTCTTC. It is translated as CASSSPRNGQGAYNEQFF. The rearrangement uses TRBV11-1 and TRBJ2-1, with TRBD1 matching 8 bases. With V trimmed by 4 bases and J by 4 bases, 15 bases remained unmatched. Germline V gene data show CDR1 as SGHAT and CDR2 as FQDESV (reference sequence). CDR3 length: 18 residues.

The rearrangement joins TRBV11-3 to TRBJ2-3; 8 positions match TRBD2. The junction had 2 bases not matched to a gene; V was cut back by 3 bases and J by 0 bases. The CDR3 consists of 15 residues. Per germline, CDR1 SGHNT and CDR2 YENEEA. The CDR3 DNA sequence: TGTGCCAGCAGCTTTAGCGGGACTAGCACAGATACGCAGTATTTT. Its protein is CASSFSGTSTDTQYF.

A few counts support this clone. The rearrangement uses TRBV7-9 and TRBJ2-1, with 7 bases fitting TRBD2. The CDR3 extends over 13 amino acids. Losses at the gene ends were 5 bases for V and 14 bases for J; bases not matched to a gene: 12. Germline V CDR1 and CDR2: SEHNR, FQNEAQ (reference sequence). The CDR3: CASSGAGASGKFF. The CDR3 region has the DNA TGTGCCAGCAGCGGGGCTGGGGCTAGCGGAAAGTTCTTC. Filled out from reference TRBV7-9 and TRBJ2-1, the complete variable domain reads DTGVSQNPRHKITKRGQNVTFRCDPISEHNRLYWYRQTLGQGPEFLTYFQNEAQLEKSRLLSDRFSAERPKGSFSTLEIQRTEQGDSAMYLCASSGAGASGKFFGPGTRLTVL.

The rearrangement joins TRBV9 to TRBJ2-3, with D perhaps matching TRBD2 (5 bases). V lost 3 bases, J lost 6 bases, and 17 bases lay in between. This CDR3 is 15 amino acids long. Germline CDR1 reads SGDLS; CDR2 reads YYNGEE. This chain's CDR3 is CASSAVGEYSDTQYF. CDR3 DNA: TGTGCCAGCAGCGCAGTCGGGGAGTACTCCGATACGCAGTATTTT.

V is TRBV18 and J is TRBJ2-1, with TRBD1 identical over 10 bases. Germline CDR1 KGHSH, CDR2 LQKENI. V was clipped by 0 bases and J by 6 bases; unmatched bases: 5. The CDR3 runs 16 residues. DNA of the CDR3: TGTGCCAGCTCACCACCTCGACAGGGGGCTGGCAATGAGCAGTTCTTC. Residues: CASSPPRQGAGNEQFF.

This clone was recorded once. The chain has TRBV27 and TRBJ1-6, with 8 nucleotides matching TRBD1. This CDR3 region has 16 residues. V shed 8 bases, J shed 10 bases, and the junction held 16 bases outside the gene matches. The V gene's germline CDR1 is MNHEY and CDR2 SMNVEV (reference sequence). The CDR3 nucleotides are TGTGCCAGCGGACCATCCCGGCAGGGGGCCTCCTCACCCCTCCACTTT. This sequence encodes CASGPSRQGASSPLHF.

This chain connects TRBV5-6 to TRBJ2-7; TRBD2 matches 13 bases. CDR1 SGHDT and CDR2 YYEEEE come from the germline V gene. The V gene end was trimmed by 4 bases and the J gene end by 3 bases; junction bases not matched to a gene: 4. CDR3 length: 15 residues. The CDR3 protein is CASSPGLAGLYEQYV. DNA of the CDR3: TGTGCCAGCAGCCCGGGACTAGCGGGACTCTACGAGCAGTACGTC.

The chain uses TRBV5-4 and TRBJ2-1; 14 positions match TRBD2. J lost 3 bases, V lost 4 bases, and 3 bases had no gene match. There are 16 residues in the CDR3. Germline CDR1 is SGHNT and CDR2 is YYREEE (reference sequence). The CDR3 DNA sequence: TGTGCCAGCAGCCTGGGACTAGCGGGAGACTACAATGAGCAGTTCTTC. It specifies CASSLGLAGDYNEQFF.

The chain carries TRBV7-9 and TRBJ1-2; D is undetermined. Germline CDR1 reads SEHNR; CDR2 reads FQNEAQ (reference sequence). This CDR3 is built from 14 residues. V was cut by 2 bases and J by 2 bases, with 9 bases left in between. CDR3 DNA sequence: TGTGCCAGCAGCTTAACAGAGCTCAACTATGGCTACACCTTC. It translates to CASSLTELNYGYTF.

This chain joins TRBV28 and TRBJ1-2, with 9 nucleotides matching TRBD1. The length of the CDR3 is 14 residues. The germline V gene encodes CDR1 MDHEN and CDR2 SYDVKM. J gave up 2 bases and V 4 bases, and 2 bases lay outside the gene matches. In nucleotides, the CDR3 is TGTGCCAGCAGTTCTACAGGGGGCAACTATGGCTACACCTTC. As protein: CASSSTGGNYGYTF.

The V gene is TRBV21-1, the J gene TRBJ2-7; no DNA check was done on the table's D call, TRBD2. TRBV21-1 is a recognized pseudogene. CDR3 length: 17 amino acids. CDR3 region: CASSKGGLAGSTGEQYF. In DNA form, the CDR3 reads TGTGCCAGCAGCAAAGGGGGACTAGCGGGCTCCACAGGAGAGCAGTACTTC.

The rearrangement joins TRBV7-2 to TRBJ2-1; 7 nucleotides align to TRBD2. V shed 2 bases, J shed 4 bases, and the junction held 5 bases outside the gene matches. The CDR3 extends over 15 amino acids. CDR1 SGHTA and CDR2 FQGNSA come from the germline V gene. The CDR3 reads CASSLQTSVYNEQFF. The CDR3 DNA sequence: TGTGCCAGCAGCTTACAAACTAGCGTGTACAATGAGCAGTTCTTC.

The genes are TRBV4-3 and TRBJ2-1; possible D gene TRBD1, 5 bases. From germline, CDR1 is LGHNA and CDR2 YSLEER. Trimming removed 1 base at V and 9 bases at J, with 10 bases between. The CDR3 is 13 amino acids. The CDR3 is CASSQGNRREQFF. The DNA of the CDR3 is TGCGCCAGCAGCCAAGGAAACAGGCGTGAGCAGTTCTTC.